These T cell receptor beta chains were read from a single sample in a study of T cells in localized non-small cell lung cancer. Profiled with immunoSEQ multiplex PCR; TCRdb holds only in-frame clones, not every one. This sample has about 33,000 clones; about 92% occur once, and the top ten carry approximately 7.7%. The source was peripheral blood, collected before any cancer treatment. These receptor sequences come from a female donor aged 60 or older with stage I lung adenocarcinoma. The CDR3 runs from the conserved cysteine through the conserved F or W. A D gene is named only where the DNA matches it firmly. Size tells how often a clone was seen (once, few, many) or the class of an expanded clone, and some rows leave it out.

j_gene | d_gene | abundance | v_gene | CDR3aa | CDR3nt
TRBJ2-3 | NA | NA | TRBV7-9 | CASRSLLRTTSTDTQYF | TGTGCCAGCAGGTCACTCCTGCGGACAACTAGCACAGATACGCAGTATTTT
TRBJ1-1 | NA | NA | TRBV5-6 | CASSFRRGRNTEAFF | TGTGCCAGCAGCTTCCGCCGCGGCAGGAACACTGAAGCTTTCTTT
TRBJ2-7 | TRBD1 | NA | TRBV6-1 | CASRETGGKVNEQYF | TGTGCCAGCAGGGAGACAGGGGGCAAGGTCAACGAGCAGTACTTC
TRBJ2-3 | NA | NA | TRBV28 | CASRDGWYTQYF | TGTGCCAGCAGGGACGGGTGGTATACGCAGTATTTT
TRBJ2-3 | TRBD1 | NA | TRBV28 | CASSKGDRVTDTQYF | TGTGCCAGCAGTAAGGGTGACAGGGTAACAGATACGCAGTATTTT
TRBJ1-4 | TRBD1 | NA | TRBV6-5 | CASSYFQGEDEKLFF | TGTGCCAGCAGTTATTTCCAGGGGGAGGATGAAAAACTGTTTTTT
TRBJ1-6 | NA | few | TRBV7-3 | CASSLDSSSPLHF | TGTGCCAGCAGCTTGGACAGTAGTTCACCCCTCCACTTT
TRBJ2-2 | TRBD1 | NA | TRBV7-9 | CASSRGQVNDYFTGELFF | TGTGCCAGCAGCCGGGGACAGGTAAACGACTACTTCACCGGGGAGCTGTTTTTT
TRBJ1-2 | NA | NA | TRBV2 | CASSEAGQGGYGYTF | TGTGCCAGCAGTGAAGCGGGGCAGGGTGGCTATGGCTACACCTTC
TRBJ1-1 | NA | NA | TRBV5-1 | CASSLAGQGYTEAFF | TGCGCCAGCAGCCTCGCCGGGCAGGGTTACACTGAAGCTTTCTTT
TRBJ1-2 | NA | NA | TRBV19 | CASSIEQGLGGYTF | TGTGCCAGTAGTATCGAACAGGGCCTGGGGGGCTACACCTTC
TRBJ1-2 | NA | NA | TRBV29-1 | CSVGRASEAGYTF | TGCAGCGTTGGGCGAGCCTCAGAAGCGGGCTACACCTTC
TRBJ1-5 | NA | NA | TRBV7-2 | CASSPDRPDQPQHF | TGTGCCAGCAGCCCTGACAGACCTGATCAGCCCCAGCATTTT
TRBJ1-5 | NA | NA | TRBV21-1 | CASSKEGQADQPQHF | TGTGCCAGCAGCAAAGAGGGACAGGCTGATCAGCCCCAGCATTTT
TRBJ1-2 | TRBD1 | NA | TRBV5-5 | CASSSRQGANYGYTF | TGTGCCAGCAGTAGCAGACAGGGAGCTAACTATGGCTACACCTTC
TRBJ2-3 | TRBD1 | once | TRBV19 | CASSRDRGSTDTQYF | TGTGCCAGTAGTAGGGACAGGGGAAGCACAGATACGCAGTATTTT
TRBJ2-2 | NA | NA | TRBV21-1 | CASRELGRQEIKNTGELFF | TGTGCCAGCAGAGAATTAGGGAGACAGGAGATAAAGAACACCGGGGAGCTGTTTTTT
TRBJ2-3 | TRBD2 | NA | TRBV7-8 | CASSSWTSKSTDTQYF | TGTGCCAGCAGCTCTTGGACTAGCAAGAGCACAGATACGCAGTATTTT
TRBJ2-3 | NA | NA | TRBV2 | CASSEADTQYF | TGTGCCAGCAGTGAAGCAGATACGCAGTATTTT
TRBJ1-2 | NA | NA | TRBV4-2 | CASSQAQGYGYTF | TGTGCCAGCAGCCAAGCACAGGGCTATGGCTACACCTTC
TRBJ2-7 | NA | NA | TRBV19 | CASSTEVSYEQYF | TGTGCCAGTAGTACAGAAGTCTCCTACGAGCAGTACTTC
TRBJ1-2 | TRBD1 | NA | TRBV19 | CASSILRGQGLDGYTF | TGTGCCAGTAGTATCCTTAGGGGACAGGGGCTCGATGGCTACACCTTC
TRBJ1-2 | NA | NA | TRBV5-1 | CASRPQGGGVYGYTF | TGCGCCAGCAGACCACAGGGCGGGGGAGTCTATGGCTACACCTTC
TRBJ1-6 | NA | NA | TRBV7-2 | CASSLGLWGNSPLHF | TGTGCCAGCAGCTTAGGGCTCTGGGGTAATTCACCCCTCCACTTT
TRBJ2-2 | NA | once | TRBV5-1 | CASSSGTLSTGELFF | TGCGCCAGTAGTTCAGGGACCCTGAGCACCGGGGAGCTGTTTTTT
TRBJ2-1 | NA | NA | TRBV7-9 | CASSDPPLGWAGVNEQFF | TGTGCCAGCAGCGATCCCCCCCTTGGGTGGGCTGGGGTGAATGAGCAGTTCTTC
TRBJ1-2 | NA | NA | TRBV19 | CASSTLSGLPEYGYTF | TGTGCCAGTAGTACGTTATCCGGACTCCCGGAGTATGGCTACACCTTC
TRBJ1-4 | NA | once | TRBV18 | CASSPSNVRGNEKLFF | TGTGCCAGCTCACCATCGAACGTCAGGGGAAATGAAAAACTGTTTTTT
TRBJ2-5 | NA | NA | TRBV21-1 | CASNPGLAGGREETQYF | TGTGCCAGCAATCCGGGACTAGCGGGGGGTAGGGAAGAGACCCAGTACTTC
TRBJ1-2 | NA | NA | TRBV15 | CATSRDPTGAGWGYTF | TGTGCCACCAGCAGGGATCCCACGGGGGCAGGATGGGGCTACACCTTC
TRBJ2-5 | NA | NA | TRBV11-3 | CASSRRRANQETQYF | TGTGCCAGCAGCCGACGCCGGGCTAACCAAGAGACCCAGTACTTC
TRBJ1-3 | NA | NA | TRBV5-1 | CASSAEGGSGNTIYF | TGCGCCAGCAGCGCCGAAGGGGGCTCTGGAAACACCATATATTTT
TRBJ2-2 | NA | once | TRBV11-3 | CASSLKGNQGTGELFF | TGTGCCAGCAGCTTGAAGGGGAACCAGGGTACCGGGGAGCTGTTTTTT
TRBJ1-2 | NA | NA | TRBV5-1 | CASSLEGDPYGYTF | TGCGCCAGCAGCTTGGAGGGCGACCCCTATGGCTACACCTTC
TRBJ1-1 | NA | NA | TRBV27 | CASSLYSGQNTEAFF | TGTGCCAGCAGTTTATATTCGGGACAGAACACTGAAGCTTTCTTT
TRBJ1-1 | TRBD1 | NA | TRBV18 | CASSPPATGMNTEAFF | TGTGCCAGCTCACCTCCCGCGACAGGGATGAACACTGAAGCTTTCTTT
TRBJ2-4 | NA | NA | TRBV5-4 | CASSLEGGRLKNIQYF | TGTGCCAGCAGCTTGGAAGGGGGGCGCCTCAAAAACATTCAGTACTTC
TRBJ1-6 | NA | NA | TRBV27 | CASSFSQYNSPLHF | TGTGCCAGCAGTTTTAGTCAATATAATTCACCCCTCCACTTT
TRBJ1-5 | NA | once | TRBV28 | CASSLWRGGSYSNQPQHF | TGTGCCAGCAGTTTATGGCGGGGTGGAAGCTATAGCAATCAGCCCCAGCATTTT
TRBJ2-5 | NA | NA | TRBV6-5 | CASSYHRGGQETQYF | TGTGCCAGCAGTTACCACCGAGGGGGCCAAGAGACCCAGTACTTC
TRBJ1-2 | NA | NA | TRBV5-6 | CASFLGVMEGYTF | TGTGCCAGCTTCCTGGGGGTCATGGAGGGCTACACCTTC
TRBJ1-2 | NA | NA | TRBV9 | CASSVAQGSGYTF | TGTGCCAGCAGCGTAGCGCAGGGCTCCGGCTACACCTTC
TRBJ1-5 | NA | NA | TRBV7-8 | CASSPQRGEGQPQHF | TGTGCCAGCAGCCCCCAACGGGGTGAGGGTCAGCCCCAGCATTTT
TRBJ1-2 | NA | NA | TRBV5-8 | CASIRQEINYGYTF | TGTGCCAGCATCCGACAGGAGATAAACTATGGCTACACCTTC
TRBJ2-1 | NA | NA | TRBV7-3 | CASSLSGRYNEQFF | TGTGCCAGCAGCTTAAGTGGGCGCTACAATGAGCAGTTCTTC
TRBJ2-5 | NA | NA | TRBV2 | CASRRREGQETQYF | TGTGCCAGCAGGAGAAGAGAGGGACAAGAGACCCAGTACTTC
TRBJ1-2 | NA | NA | TRBV9 | CASSVSGDYGYTF | TGTGCCAGCAGCGTATCTGGGGACTATGGCTACACCTTC
TRBJ1-5 | NA | few | TRBV5-1 | CASSLEGGQPQHF | TGCGCCAGCAGCTTGGAGGGTGGTCAGCCCCAGCATTTT